This TCR beta chain was recorded in a study of CD8+ T cells in alopecia areata. Broader study findings: Sequences from scalp samples also cover resident alphabeta T cells of normal skin.

The CDR3 runs to 15 residues. Germline lookup yields CDR1 SGHAT and CDR2 FQNNGV. The V gene end was trimmed by 5 bases and the J gene end by 6 bases; junction bases not matched to a gene: 11. After isolation, RNA underwent reverse transcription to generate cDNA as the sequencing template. Libraries were prepared by immunoSEQ multiplex PCR; TCRdb keeps only in-frame clonotypes and omits some of them. The sample shows a few hundred thousand clones, roughly three fifths of them seen only once. On this clone itself: Its antigen is not known.

The rearrangement joins TRBV11-2 to TRBJ2-3; 7 bases match TRBD2. The receptor comes from a human donor in good health. Sequencing was performed on CD8+ T cells sorted from blood. DNA of the CDR3: TGTGCCAGCAGCCCGGGACTCCGGGAGGCCGATACGCAGTATTTT. Protein product: CASSPGLREADTQYF.